This TCR beta chain was obtained from a study of blood T cell repertoires in COVID-19 (dated by TCRdb to the early 2020s). With regard to the full study: Samples covering the acute and convalescent phases of COVID-19 were provided by collaborators in the United States, Italy and Spain. The prospective study material was composed of cDNA or gDNA derived from T cells, B-cell-depleted T cells, or PBMCs. Subjects who had been exposed to COVID-19, were actively infected with it, or had recovered from it provided the deeply sampled blood TCRbeta repertoires that made up the dataset. A freely available public database, intended as a resource for researchers studying the immune response to SARS-CoV-2, is where the repertoires were released. The samples were drawn from two sources: the first 160 participants of the ongoing ImmuneRACE study, and about 1,300 subjects contributed by 6 global collaborators. The sample metadata nearly always contained a de-identified subject ID, COVID-19 status, age in years and sex. HLA class I and class II types, where available, came from metadata supplied by the sample provider rather than from assay-based typing. Paper-wide results and their limitations: Clinical and demographic metadata were provided uncurated, with the amount varying by source and participant.

In Seattle, one collaborating source enrolled patients while the infection was active and tracked those patients longitudinally over the course of disease. Collaborating institutions collected whole blood in K2EDTA tubes following their own protocols. For TCRbeta analysis, collaborator samples were shipped as frozen whole blood, as isolated PBMCs, or as DNA extracted from either sample type. On this clone itself: The antigen it recognizes is unknown. The record has no base qualities; no much larger clone is one base away.

The CDR1 and CDR2 encoded by the germline V gene are KGHDR and SFDVKD. The germline ends are 5 bases apart after V is trimmed by 2 bases and J by 5 bases. Including the terminal cysteine and phenylalanine, the CDR3 comprises 12 residues. Only the CDR3 region is kept as DNA, spanning 36 bases read in frame from base 1. The immunoSEQ Assay, a bias-controlled multiplex PCR, was used to amplify TCRbeta CDR3 regions from genomic DNA. On the study's bioinformatics: The number of nucleated cells in each sample was estimated by amplification of reference gene primers within the assay. To quantify the absolute abundance of each unique TCRbeta CDR3 rearrangement, sequence reads were collapsed and filtered. For each sample, productive Simpson clonality was calculated as the square root of Simpson's diversity index over productive rearrangements. As stored in TCRdb, this immuneACCESS dataset retains in-frame rearrangements with V and J assigned. A fraction of the clones does not appear; measured against another copy, unresolved V genes explain less than half of the discrepancy, and the remainder lacks a known reason. V, J and clone size are those of that table, while D and trimming were read from the DNA. The sample table shows over 250,000 clones, and more than 85% are seen once. The ten largest clonotypes hold roughly 2.7% of the sample.

The source material was peripheral blood. The rearranged segments are TRBV24-1 and TRBJ1-2, with no reliable assignment of the D segment. This receptor was obtained from a person between 18 and 35 years old with COVID-19, enrolled during active disease. The DNA is as follows: TGTGCCACCAGTGATTCCCTTTATGGCTACACCTTC. Its coded protein is CATSDSLYGYTF.